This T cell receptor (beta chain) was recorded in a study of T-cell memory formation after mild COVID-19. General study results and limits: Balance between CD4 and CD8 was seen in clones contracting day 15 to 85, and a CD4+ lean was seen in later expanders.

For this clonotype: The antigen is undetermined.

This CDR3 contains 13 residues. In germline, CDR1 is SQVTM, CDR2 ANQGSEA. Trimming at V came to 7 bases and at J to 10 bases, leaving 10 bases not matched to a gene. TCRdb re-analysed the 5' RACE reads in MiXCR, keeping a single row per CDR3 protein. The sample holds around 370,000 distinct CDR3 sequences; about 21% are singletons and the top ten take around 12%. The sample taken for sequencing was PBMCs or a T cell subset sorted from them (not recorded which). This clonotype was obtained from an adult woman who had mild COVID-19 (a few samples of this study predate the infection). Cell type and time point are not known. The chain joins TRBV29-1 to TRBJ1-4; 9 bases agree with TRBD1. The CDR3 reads CSAQRDREGKLFF. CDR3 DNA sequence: TGCAGCGCCCAACGGGACAGGGAAGGAAAACTGTTTTTT.